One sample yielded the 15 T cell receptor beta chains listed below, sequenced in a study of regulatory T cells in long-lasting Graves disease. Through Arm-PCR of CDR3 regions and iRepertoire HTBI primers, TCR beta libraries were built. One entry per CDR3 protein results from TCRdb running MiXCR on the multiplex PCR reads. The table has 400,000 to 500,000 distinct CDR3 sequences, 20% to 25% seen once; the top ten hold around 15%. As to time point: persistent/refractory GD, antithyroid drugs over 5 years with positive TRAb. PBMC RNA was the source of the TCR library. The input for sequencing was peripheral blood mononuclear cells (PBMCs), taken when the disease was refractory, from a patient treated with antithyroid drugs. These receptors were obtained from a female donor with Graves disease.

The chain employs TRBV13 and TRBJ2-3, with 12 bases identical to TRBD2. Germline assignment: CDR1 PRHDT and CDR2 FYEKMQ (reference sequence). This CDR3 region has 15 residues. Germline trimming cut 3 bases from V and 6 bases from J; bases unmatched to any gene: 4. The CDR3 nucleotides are TGTGCCAGCAGCTTGCGACTAGCGGGAGAGGATACGCAGTATTTT. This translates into CASSLRLAGEDTQYF.

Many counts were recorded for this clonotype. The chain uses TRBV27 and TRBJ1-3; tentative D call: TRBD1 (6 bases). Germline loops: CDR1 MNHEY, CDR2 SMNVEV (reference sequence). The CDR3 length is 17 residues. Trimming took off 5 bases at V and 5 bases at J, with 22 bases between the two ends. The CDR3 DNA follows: TGTGCCAGCAGTCTACCCCCCCTTGACAGGCTTCGAAACACCATATATTTT. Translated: CASSLPPLDRLRNTIYF.

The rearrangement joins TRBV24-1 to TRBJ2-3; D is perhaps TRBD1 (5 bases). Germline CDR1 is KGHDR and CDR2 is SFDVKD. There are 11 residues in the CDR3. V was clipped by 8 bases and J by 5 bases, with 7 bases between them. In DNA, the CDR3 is TGTGCCACCACAGGGCTAGATACGCAGTATTTT. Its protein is CATTGLDTQYF.

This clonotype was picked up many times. The CDR3 here is CASSLWGTTRWELFF. CDR3 nucleotide sequence: TGTGCCAGCAGTTTATGGGGGACCACACGTTGGGAGCTGTTTTTT. The J gene is TRBJ2-2, the V gene TRBV12-3 or TRBV12-4; D may be TRBD1 or TRBD2 (5 bases each). The CDR3 runs 15 residues. The V gene lost 2 bases and the J gene lost 9 bases, with 16 bases spanning the gap.

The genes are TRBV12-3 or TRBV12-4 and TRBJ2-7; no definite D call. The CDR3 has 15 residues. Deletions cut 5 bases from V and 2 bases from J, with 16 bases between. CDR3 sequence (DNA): TGTGCCAGCAGTCCCTTCACGACGCGCCCCTACGAGCAGTACTTC. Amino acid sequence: CASSPFTTRPYEQYF.

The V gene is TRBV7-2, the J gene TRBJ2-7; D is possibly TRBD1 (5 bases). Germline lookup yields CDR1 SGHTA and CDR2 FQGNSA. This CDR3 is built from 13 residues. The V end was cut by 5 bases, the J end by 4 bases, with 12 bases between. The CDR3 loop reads CASSRATVYEQYF. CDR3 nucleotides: TGTGCCAGCAGCAGAGCGACAGTATACGAGCAGTACTTC. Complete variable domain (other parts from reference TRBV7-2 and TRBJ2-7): GAGVSQSPSNKVTEKGKDVELRCDPISGHTALYWYRQSLGQGLEFLIYFQGNSAPDKSGLPSDRFSAERTGGSVSTLTIQRTQQEDSAVYLCASSRATVYEQYFGPGTRLTVT.

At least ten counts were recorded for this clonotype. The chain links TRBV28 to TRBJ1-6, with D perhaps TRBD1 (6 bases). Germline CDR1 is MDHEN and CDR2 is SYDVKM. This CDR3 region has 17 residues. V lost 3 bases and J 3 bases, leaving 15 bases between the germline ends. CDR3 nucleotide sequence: TGTGCCAGCAGTTTGGGGGCCCGGGTTAGCTATAATTCACCCCTCCACTTT. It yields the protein CASSLGARVSYNSPLHF.

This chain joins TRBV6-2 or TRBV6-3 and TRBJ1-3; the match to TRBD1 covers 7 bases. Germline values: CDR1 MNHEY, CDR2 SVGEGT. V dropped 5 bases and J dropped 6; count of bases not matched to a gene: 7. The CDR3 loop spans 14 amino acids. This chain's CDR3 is CASSPTGVLNTIYF. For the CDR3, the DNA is TGTGCCAGCAGTCCCACAGGGGTTCTAAACACCATATATTTT.

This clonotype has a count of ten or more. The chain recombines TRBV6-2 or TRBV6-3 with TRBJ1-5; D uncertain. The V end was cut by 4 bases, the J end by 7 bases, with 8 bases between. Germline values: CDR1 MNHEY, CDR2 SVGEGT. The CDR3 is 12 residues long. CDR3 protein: CASSFQGQPQHF. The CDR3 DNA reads TGTGCCAGCAGTTTCCAAGGCCAGCCCCAGCATTTT.

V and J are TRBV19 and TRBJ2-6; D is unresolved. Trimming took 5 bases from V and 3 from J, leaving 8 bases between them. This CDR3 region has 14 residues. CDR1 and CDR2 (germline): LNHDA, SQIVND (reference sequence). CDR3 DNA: TGTGCCAGTAGTGCCACAGATGGGGCCAACGTCCTGACTTTC. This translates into CASSATDGANVLTF.

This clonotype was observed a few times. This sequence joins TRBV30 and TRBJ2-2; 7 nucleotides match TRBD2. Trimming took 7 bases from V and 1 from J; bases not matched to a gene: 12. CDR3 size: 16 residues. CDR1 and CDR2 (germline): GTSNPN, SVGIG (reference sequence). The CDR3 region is CAFESFSGLNTGELFF. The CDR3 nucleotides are TGTGCCTTCGAATCCTTTAGCGGGTTGAACACCGGGGAGCTGTTTTTT.

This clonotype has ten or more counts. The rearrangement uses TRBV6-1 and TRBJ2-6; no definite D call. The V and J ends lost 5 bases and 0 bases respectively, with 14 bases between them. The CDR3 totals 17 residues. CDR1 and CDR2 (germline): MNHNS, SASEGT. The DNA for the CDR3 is TGTGCCAGCAGTCGGGCAGAGTTAAGCTCTGGGGCCAACGTCCTGACTTTC. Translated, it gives CASSRAELSSGANVLTF.

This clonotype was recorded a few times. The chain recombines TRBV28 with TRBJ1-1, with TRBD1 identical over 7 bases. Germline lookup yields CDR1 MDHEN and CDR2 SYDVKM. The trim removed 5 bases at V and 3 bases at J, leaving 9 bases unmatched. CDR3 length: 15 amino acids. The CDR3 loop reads CASSTDRVWDTEAFF. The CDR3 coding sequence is TGTGCCAGCAGTACCGACAGGGTCTGGGACACTGAAGCTTTCTTT.

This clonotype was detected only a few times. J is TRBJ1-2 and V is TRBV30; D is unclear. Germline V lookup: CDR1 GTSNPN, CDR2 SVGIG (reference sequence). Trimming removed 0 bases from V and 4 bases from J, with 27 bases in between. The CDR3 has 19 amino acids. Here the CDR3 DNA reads TGTGCCTGGAGTGTTCCCCGGGTGGGGTCTTCCCTTGGACCCTATGGCTACACCTTC. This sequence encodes CAWSVPRVGSSLGPYGYTF.

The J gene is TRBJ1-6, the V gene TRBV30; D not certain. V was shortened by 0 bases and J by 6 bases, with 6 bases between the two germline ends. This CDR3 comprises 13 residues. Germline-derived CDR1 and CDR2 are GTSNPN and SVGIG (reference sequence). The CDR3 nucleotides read TGTGCCTGGAGTGTAGAGGGTAATTCACCCCTCCACTTT. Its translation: CAWSVEGNSPLHF.